Shown below are 28 T cell receptor beta chains from a single sample sequenced in a study of cytomegalovirus exposure and HLA in healthy donors (TCRdb year 2017). Libraries came from the immunoSEQ multiplex PCR assay. Entries here come from immuneACCESS through TCRdb and include only in-frame sequences with V and J called. Some clones fail to appear in such tables; in the studies checked, an unresolved V gene covers under half of the shortfall, and the cause of the remainder is unknown. The sample yields 71,000 or so clones; about 94% were counted once. The top ten hold 1.4% of the sample. The sequenced material came from PBMCs. These receptors were collected from a young man in good health and CMV-seropositive.

The chain uses TRBV7-3 and TRBJ1-6; D not resolved. Germline assignment: CDR1 SGHTA and CDR2 FQGTGA. This CDR3 comprises 14 residues. The ends were cut back, 0 bases at V and 6 bases at J, with 6 bases in the middle. CDR3 DNA sequence: TGTGCCAGCAGCTTAACACAGATTAATTCACCCCTCCACTTT. It codes for CASSLTQINSPLHF. Full variable domain (rest looked up from reference TRBV7-3 and TRBJ1-6): GAGVSQTPSNKVTEKGKYVELRCDPISGHTALYWYRQSLGQGPEFLIYFQGTGAADDSGLPNDRFFAVRPEGSVSTLKIQRTERGDSAVYLCASSLTQINSPLHFGNGTRLTVT.

The chain links TRBV5-1 to TRBJ1-1; D may be TRBD1 (5 bases). Germline lookup yields CDR1 SGHRS and CDR2 YFSETQ. V was trimmed by 2 bases and J by 3 bases, leaving 14 bases between them. The CDR3 consists of 15 residues. This CDR3 is CASSFRAPTDTEAFF. CDR3 sequence (DNA): TGCGCCAGCAGCTTCCGCGCCCCGACAGACACTGAAGCTTTCTTT.

The V gene is TRBV27, the J gene TRBJ1-2; 7 bases match TRBD1. In germline, CDR1 is MNHEY, CDR2 SMNVEV (reference sequence). V was pared by 6 bases and J by 8 bases, with 12 bases of the junction left unmatched. The CDR3 spans 14 residues. The CDR3 DNA follows: TGTGCCAGCAGACCCGGGACAGAGAGTACGGGCTACACCTTC. This gives the protein CASRPGTESTGYTF.

The chain joins TRBV9 to TRBJ2-2, with a possible D match to TRBD2 (6 bases). From germline, CDR1 is SGDLS and CDR2 YYNGEE. This CDR3 is built from 18 residues. Trimming cost V 2 bases and J 1 base, with 18 bases left between them. The CDR3 DNA is TGTGCCAGCAGCGTTAAGAGGGCGGGAACCCAGAACACCGGGGAGCTGTTTTTT. Translated, it gives CASSVKRAGTQNTGELFF.

This rearrangement joins TRBV28 to TRBJ2-7; the match to TRBD1 covers 11 bases. This CDR3 is built from 14 residues. V was pared by 7 bases and J by 7 bases, with 9 bases of the junction left unmatched. The germline V gene encodes CDR1 MDHEN and CDR2 SYDVKM. CDR3 DNA: TGTGCCAGCACCCGGACAGGGGGCACTGGGGAGCAGTACTTC. This gives the protein CASTRTGGTGEQYF.

This chain links TRBV5-1 with TRBJ2-5, with D possibly being TRBD1 (5 bases). CDR1 is SGHRS, CDR2 YFSETQ, per germline. Deletions cut 6 bases from V and 1 base from J, with 13 bases between. The CDR3 consists of 14 residues. The CDR3 loop reads CASIDSDTQETQYF. The CDR3 DNA sequence: TGCGCCAGCATTGACTCGGACACCCAAGAGACCCAGTACTTC.

The rearrangement uses TRBV7-3 and TRBJ1-3, with TRBD1 matching 7 bases. The V segment lost 0 bases and the J segment 2 bases; nucleotides outside the gene matches: 7. CDR1 is SGHTA, CDR2 FQGTGA, per germline. CDR3 size: 17 residues. The CDR3 here is CASSLTAATGTGNTIYF. The CDR3 bases are TGTGCCAGCAGCTTAACTGCTGCGACAGGGACTGGAAACACCATATATTTT.

The chain recombines TRBV11-1 with TRBJ2-6, with 7 bases that match TRBD1. This CDR3 has 15 amino acids. With V trimmed by 6 bases and J by 4 bases, 6 bases remained unmatched. Germline V gives CDR1 SGHAT, CDR2 FQDESV (reference sequence). The CDR3 sequence is CASSIGTAGANVLTF. The CDR3 nucleotides read TGTGCCAGCAGTATTGGGACAGCCGGGGCCAACGTCCTGACTTTC.

The J gene is TRBJ2-7, the V gene TRBV6-1; 8 bases match TRBD1. The germline gives CDR1 MNHNS, CDR2 SASEGT. With V trimmed by 4 bases and J by 2 bases, 4 bases remained unmatched. The CDR3 runs to 14 residues. CDR3 in amino acids: CASSGDRRTYEQYF. CDR3 DNA sequence: TGTGCCAGCAGTGGGGACAGGCGCACCTACGAGCAGTACTTC.

CDR3 in amino acids: CASSESRLAGRTYEQYF. The DNA of the CDR3 is TGCGCCAGCAGTGAGTCCCGGCTAGCGGGACGGACCTACGAGCAGTACTTC. The chain carries TRBV10-1 and TRBJ2-7; 9 nucleotides agree with TRBD2. V was pared by 0 bases and J by 2 bases, with 8 bases of the junction left unmatched. CDR1 and CDR2 (germline): WNHNN, SYGVQD (reference sequence). This CDR3 is 17 amino acids long.

The CDR3 nucleotides are TGTGCCAGCAGCGTAGGAGGTAGCTCTGAGCAGTTCTTC. Amino acids: CASSVGGSSEQFF. V is TRBV9 and J is TRBJ2-1; D call uncertain. Germline V CDR1 and CDR2: SGDLS, YYNGEE. The CDR3 has 13 amino acids. The V gene lost 0 bases and the J gene lost 9 bases, with 10 bases spanning the gap. Supplemented by reference TRBV9 and TRBJ2-1, the full variable domain reads DSGVTQTPKHLITATGQRVTLRCSPRSGDLSVYWYQQSLDQGLQFLIQYYNGEERAKGNILERFSAQQFPDLHSELNLSSLELGDSALYFCASSVGGSSEQFFGPGTRLTVL.

CDR3 loop: CASSLLTGGSADTQYF. The CDR3 region has the DNA TGTGCCAGCAGCTTGCTGACAGGGGGCTCGGCAGATACGCAGTATTTT. The chain carries TRBV5-8 and TRBJ2-3; TRBD1 agrees at 10 bases. V shed 1 base, J shed 4 bases, and the junction held 6 bases outside the gene matches. Per the germline V gene, CDR1 is SGHTS and CDR2 is YDEGEE. This CDR3 region has 16 residues.

The chain has TRBV28 and TRBJ2-1, with 13 bases aligning to TRBD2. The CDR3 extends over 15 amino acids. V gave up 6 bases and J gave up 8 bases; unmatched junction bases: 7. Germline lookup yields CDR1 MDHEN and CDR2 SYDVKM. DNA for the CDR3: TGTGCCAGCAGCCCGACTAGCGGGAGGCGGGATGAGCAGTTCTTC. Translation gives CASSPTSGRRDEQFF.

This chain joins TRBV7-2 and TRBJ2-7, with 12 bases fitting TRBD2. The CDR3 is 15 amino acids. Germline loops: CDR1 SGHTA, CDR2 FQGNSA. V lost 2 bases and J lost 3; bases outside the gene matches: 2. The CDR3 here is CASSLTGLAGYEQYF. CDR3 in DNA: TGTGCCAGCAGCTTAACGGGACTAGCGGGCTACGAGCAGTACTTC.

The chain's CDR3 is CASSLRGFNNTQYF. CDR3 bases: TGTGCCAGCAGCTTACGGGGGTTCAATAATACGCAGTATTTT. V usage is TRBV7-3 and J usage is TRBJ2-3; D may be TRBD2 (6 bases). Germline V gene sequence: CDR1 SGHTA, CDR2 FQGTGA. The CDR3 covers 14 residues. The ends were cut back, 2 bases at V and 7 bases at J, with 13 bases in the middle.

The gene calls are TRBV30 and TRBJ2-4; tentatively, D is TRBD2 (5 bases). There are 13 residues in the CDR3. Germline assignment: CDR1 GTSNPN and CDR2 SVGIG (reference sequence). V was cut by 3 bases and J by 5 bases, with 11 bases left in between. In DNA, the CDR3 is TGTGCCTGGAGGAGAGGGCAGGAAAACATTCAGTACTTC. This codes for CAWRRGQENIQYF.

The chain employs TRBV20-1 and TRBJ2-1; a weak D match, TRBD2 (6 bases). V was cut by 3 bases and J by 6 bases, with 6 bases left in between. The CDR3 sequence is 11 residues long. CDR1 is DFQATT and CDR2 is SNEGSKA in the germline V gene (reference sequence). CDR3 region: CSASGSNEQFF. In nucleotides, the CDR3 is TGCAGTGCTAGCGGGAGCAATGAGCAGTTCTTC.

The V call is TRBV7-2, the J call TRBJ2-2; 12 positions match TRBD2. J lost 1 base, V lost 4 bases, and 1 base had no gene match. Germline V CDR1 and CDR2: SGHTA, FQGNSA. The CDR3 is made up of 16 amino acids. The CDR3 loop is CASSSGLAGNTGELFF. The CDR3 DNA reads as TGTGCCAGCAGCTCGGGACTAGCGGGGAACACCGGGGAGCTGTTTTTT.

V is TRBV10-3 and J is TRBJ1-2; 10 nucleotides align to TRBD1. The J segment lost 4 bases and the V segment lost 6 bases, leaving 5 bases of the junction unmatched. The CDR3 sequence is 14 residues long. CDR1 ENHRY and CDR2 SYGVKD come from the germline V gene. CDR3 DNA sequence: TGTGCCATCAGGCCGGGACAGGGGAGCTATGGCTACACCTTC. Amino acid sequence: CAIRPGQGSYGYTF.

The V and J genes are TRBV6-4 and TRBJ2-2; perhaps TRBD2 as D (5 bases). Germline V lookup: CDR1 MRHNA, CDR2 SNTAGT. V was shortened by 6 bases and J by 4 bases, with 18 bases between the two germline ends. This CDR3 contains 16 residues. The CDR3 DNA reads TGTGCCAGCAGCCAGTCGCCCGGGGTTGGCACCGGGGAGCTGTTTTTT. Protein sequence: CASSQSPGVGTGELFF.

The chain has TRBV14 and TRBJ2-7; D is undetermined. CDR1 and CDR2 (germline): SGHDN, FVKESK. V lost 8 bases and J lost 2, with 16 bases in between. The CDR3 sequence is 14 residues long. The CDR3: CASAPAGKTYEQYF. The CDR3 DNA reads as TGTGCCAGCGCTCCCGCAGGTAAGACCTACGAGCAGTACTTC.

The chain combines TRBV6-5 with TRBJ2-7; TRBD2 aligns across 7 bases. CDR3 length: 14 residues. J was trimmed by 2 bases and V by 5 bases; bases with no gene match: 6. Germline CDR1 is MNHEY and CDR2 is SVGAGI. The CDR3 is CASSGSGDPYEQYF. The CDR3 DNA reads as TGTGCCAGCAGTGGCAGCGGGGACCCCTACGAGCAGTACTTC.

The V gene is TRBV7-2, the J gene TRBJ2-1, with 13 bases fitting TRBD2. This CDR3 region has 15 residues. Germline CDR1 and CDR2: SGHTA and FQGNSA. V was pared by 2 bases and J by 15 bases, with 10 bases of the junction left unmatched. The CDR3 DNA sequence: TGTGCCAGCAGCTTACGGCGACTAGCGGGAGGTGTTTGGTTCTTC. Translated, it gives CASSLRRLAGGVWFF.

The J gene is TRBJ2-2, the V gene TRBV2, with 8 bases aligning to TRBD2. The V gene's germline CDR1 is SNHLY and CDR2 FYNNEI. CDR3 length: 15 residues. V gave up 6 bases and J gave up 0 bases; unmatched junction bases: 3. The CDR3 DNA reads TGTGCCAGCAGGCGGGGGGCAGCGAACACCGGGGAGCTGTTTTTT. It translates to CASRRGAANTGELFF.

Only a few counts were recorded for this clone. The rearrangement joins TRBV6-5 to TRBJ1-3; D call uncertain. The CDR3 spans 14 residues. Between the trimmed V and J ends, which lost 6 bases and 0 bases, there was a span of 9 bases. Per the germline V gene, CDR1 is MNHEY and CDR2 is SVGAGI. The CDR3 nucleotides read TGTGCCAGCAGCCCCGGTATCTCTGGAAACACCATATATTTT. The encoded protein is CASSPGISGNTIYF.

The genes are TRBV6-1 and TRBJ2-7; the D is unclear. Germline V lookup: CDR1 MNHNS, CDR2 SASEGT. There are 14 residues in the CDR3. V was pared by 9 bases and J by 3 bases, with 18 bases between. CDR3 amino acids: CASSPTFSLYEQYF. The CDR3 DNA reads TGTGCCAGTTCCCCGACTTTCAGTCTCTACGAGCAGTACTTC.

This sequence joins TRBV6-5 and TRBJ2-1, with TRBD2 matching over 8 bases. This CDR3 is built from 15 residues. J lost 8 bases, V lost 7 bases, and 13 bases had no gene match. Germline CDR1 and CDR2: MNHEY and SVGAGI. CDR3 in amino acids: CASTNPSGSKDEQFF. For the CDR3, the DNA is TGTGCCAGCACAAATCCGAGCGGGAGTAAAGATGAGCAGTTCTTC.

This clone has a single count. The chain has TRBV7-3 and TRBJ2-1; 9 positions agree with TRBD2. Germline CDR1 is SGHTA and CDR2 is FQGTGA. Trimming at V came to 2 bases and at J to 5 bases, leaving 4 bases not matched to a gene. The CDR3 covers 15 residues. The chain's CDR3 is CASSLLGTSNNEQFF. The DNA for the CDR3 is TGTGCCAGCAGCTTATTGGGGACTAGCAACAATGAGCAGTTCTTC.